Many counts were recorded for the clone carrying this T cell receptor (beta chain). CDR1 LNHNV and CDR2 YYDKDF come from the germline V gene (reference sequence). V was cut by 6 bases and J by 6 bases, with 6 bases left in between. This CDR3 spans 12 amino acids. The data originate from a study of read filtering for tumor transcriptome and immune sequencing. Molecular barcoded adaptors covering alpha/delta and beta/gamma chains were used on approximately 440 ng RNA. TCRdb ran MiXCR on the reads and lists one entry per CDR3 protein. The table has around 41,000 distinct CDR3 sequences, 10% to 15% seen once.

The sequenced sample was a population of CD138-negative cells sorted from bone marrow. This chain joins TRBV15 and TRBJ1-6; D unresolved. The receptor's source is a donor at least 40 years old with multiple myeloma. The CDR3 region has the DNA TGTGCCACCAGTCGGATTAATTCACCCCTCCACTTT. Its protein product is CATSRINSPLHF.